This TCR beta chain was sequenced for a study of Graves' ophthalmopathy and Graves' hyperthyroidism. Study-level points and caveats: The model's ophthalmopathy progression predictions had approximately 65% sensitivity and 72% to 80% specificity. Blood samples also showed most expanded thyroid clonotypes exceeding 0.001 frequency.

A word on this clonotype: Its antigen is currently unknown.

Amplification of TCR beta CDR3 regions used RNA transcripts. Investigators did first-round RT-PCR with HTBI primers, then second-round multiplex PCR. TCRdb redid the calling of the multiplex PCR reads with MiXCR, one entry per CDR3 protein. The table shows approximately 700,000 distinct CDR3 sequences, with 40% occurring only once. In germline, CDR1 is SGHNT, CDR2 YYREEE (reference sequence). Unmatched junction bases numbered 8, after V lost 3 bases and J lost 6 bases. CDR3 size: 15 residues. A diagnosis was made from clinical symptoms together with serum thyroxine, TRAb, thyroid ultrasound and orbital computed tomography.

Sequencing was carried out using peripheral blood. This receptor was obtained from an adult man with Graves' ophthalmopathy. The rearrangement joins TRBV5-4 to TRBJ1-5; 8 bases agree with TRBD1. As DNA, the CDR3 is TGTGCCAGCAGCTGGGCAGGGGGCGAGGGTCAGCCCCAGCATTTT. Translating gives CASSWAGGEGQPQHF.